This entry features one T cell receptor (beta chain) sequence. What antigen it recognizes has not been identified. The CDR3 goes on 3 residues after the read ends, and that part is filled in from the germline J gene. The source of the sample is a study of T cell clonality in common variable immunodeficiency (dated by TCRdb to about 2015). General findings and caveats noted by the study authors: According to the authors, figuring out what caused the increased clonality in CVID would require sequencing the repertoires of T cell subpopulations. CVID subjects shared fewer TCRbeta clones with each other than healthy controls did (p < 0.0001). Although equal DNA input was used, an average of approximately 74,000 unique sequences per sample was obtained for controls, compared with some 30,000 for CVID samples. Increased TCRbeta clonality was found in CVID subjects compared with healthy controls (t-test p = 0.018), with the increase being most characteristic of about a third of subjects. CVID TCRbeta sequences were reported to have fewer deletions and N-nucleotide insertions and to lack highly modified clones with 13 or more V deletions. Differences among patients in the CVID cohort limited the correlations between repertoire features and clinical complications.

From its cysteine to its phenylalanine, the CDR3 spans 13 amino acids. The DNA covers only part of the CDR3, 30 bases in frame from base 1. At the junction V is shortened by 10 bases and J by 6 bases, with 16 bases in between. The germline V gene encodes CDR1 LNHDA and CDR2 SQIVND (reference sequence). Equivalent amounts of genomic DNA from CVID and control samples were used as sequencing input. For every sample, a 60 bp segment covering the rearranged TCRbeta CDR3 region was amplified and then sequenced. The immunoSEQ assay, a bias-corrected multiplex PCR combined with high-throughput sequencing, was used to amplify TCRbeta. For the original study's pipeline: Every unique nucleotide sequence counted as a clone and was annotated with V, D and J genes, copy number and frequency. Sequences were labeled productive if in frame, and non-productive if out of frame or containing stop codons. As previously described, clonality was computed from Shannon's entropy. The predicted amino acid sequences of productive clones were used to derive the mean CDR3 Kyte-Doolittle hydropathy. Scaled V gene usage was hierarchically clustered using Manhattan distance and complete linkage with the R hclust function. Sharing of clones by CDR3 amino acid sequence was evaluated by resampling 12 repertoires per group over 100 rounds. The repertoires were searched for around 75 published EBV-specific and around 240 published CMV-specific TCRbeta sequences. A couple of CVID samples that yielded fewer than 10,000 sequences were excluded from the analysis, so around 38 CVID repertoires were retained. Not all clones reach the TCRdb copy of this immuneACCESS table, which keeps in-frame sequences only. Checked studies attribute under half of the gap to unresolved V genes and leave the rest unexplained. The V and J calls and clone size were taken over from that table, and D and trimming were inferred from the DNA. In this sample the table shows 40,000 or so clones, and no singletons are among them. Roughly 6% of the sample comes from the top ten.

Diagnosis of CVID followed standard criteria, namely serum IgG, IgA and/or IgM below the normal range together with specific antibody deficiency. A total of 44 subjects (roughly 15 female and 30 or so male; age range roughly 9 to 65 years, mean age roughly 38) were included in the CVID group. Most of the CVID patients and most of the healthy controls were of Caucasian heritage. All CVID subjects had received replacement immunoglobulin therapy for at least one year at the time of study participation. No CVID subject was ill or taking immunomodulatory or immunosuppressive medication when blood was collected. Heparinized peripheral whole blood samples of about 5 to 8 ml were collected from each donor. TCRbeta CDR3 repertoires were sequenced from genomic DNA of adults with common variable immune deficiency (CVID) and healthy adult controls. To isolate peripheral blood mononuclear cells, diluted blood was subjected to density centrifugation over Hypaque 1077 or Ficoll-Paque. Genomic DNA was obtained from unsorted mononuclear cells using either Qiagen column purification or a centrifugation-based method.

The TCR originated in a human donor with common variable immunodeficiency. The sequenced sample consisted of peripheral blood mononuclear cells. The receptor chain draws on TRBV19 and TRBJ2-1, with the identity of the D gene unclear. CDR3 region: CATLGRVTNEQFF. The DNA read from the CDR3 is TGTGCCACCCTGGGCAGAGTGACCAATGAG. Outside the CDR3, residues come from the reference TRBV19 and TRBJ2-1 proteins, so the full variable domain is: DGGITQSPKYLFRKEGQNVTLSCEQNLNHDAMYWYRQDPGQGLRLIYYSQIVNDFQKGDIAEGYSVSREKKESFPLTVTSAQKNPTAFYLCATLGRVTNEQFFGPGTRLTVL.